This TCR beta chain was captured in a study of regulatory T cells in long-lasting Graves disease. Study conclusions and caveats: Favored gene segments in persistent disease were TRBV28, TRBJ1-2 and TRBJ2-5.

In the case of this clonotype: Its specificity is not known.

Building of the TCR beta libraries involved iRepertoire HTBI primers and Arm-PCR of CDR3 regions. One entry per CDR3 protein, called by TCRdb with MiXCR from the multiplex PCR reads. The sample includes around 400,000 distinct CDR3 sequences, about 23% of them seen just once. The V gene lost 5 bases and the J gene lost 4 bases, with 12 bases spanning the gap. The CDR3 has 14 residues. The germline CDR1 and CDR2 sequences are SGDLS and YYNGEE. Time point of the sample: persistent/refractory GD, antithyroid drugs over 5 years with positive TRAb. Generation of the TCR library employed RNA extracted from PBMCs.

The chain employs TRBV9 and TRBJ1-4; D is possibly TRBD1 (5 bases). The origin of this receptor is a woman between 35 and 50 years old with Graves disease. The source was peripheral blood mononuclear cells (PBMCs), collected when the disease was refractory, from a patient treated with antithyroid drugs. In DNA form, the CDR3 reads TGTGCCAGCAGTAGGGCAGGACATAATGAAAAACTGTTTTTT. Translated: CASSRAGHNEKLFF.